These 23 T cell receptor beta chains were all obtained from the same sample, sequenced in a study of CD8+CD57+ T cells in acquired aplastic anemia. Flow cytometry had shown expanded CD8+CD57+ cells in the patients chosen for sequencing. Genomic DNA served as template for TCR beta VDJ and CDR3 profiling. TCRdb recomputed calls from the reads with MiXCR, one row per CDR3 protein. In the table there are 450,000 to 550,000 distinct CDR3 sequences, around a third of which are singletons. Sequenced input: sorted CD4+, CD8+, or CD8+CD57+ T cells (not recorded which) from PBMCs. The receptors shown here come from a human donor with aplastic anemia.

The rearrangement joins TRBV24-1 to TRBJ2-7; D is unclear. Germline V gene lookup returns CDR1 KGHDR and CDR2 SFDVKD. CDR3 size: 14 residues. Trimming left V 4 bases short and J 2 bases short, with 11 bases between. The CDR3 protein is CATSDPTPTYEQYF. The CDR3 region has the DNA TGTGCCACCAGTGACCCGACGCCTACCTACGAGCAGTACTTC.

This clonotype was detected only a few times. V usage is TRBV5-1 and J usage is TRBJ2-1, with D unclear. This CDR3 is 12 amino acids long. Trimming pared 0 bases from V and 7 bases from J, leaving 5 bases between. CDR1 and CDR2 (germline): SGHRS, YFSETQ. The CDR3 loop is CASSLGVNEQFF. The DNA for the CDR3 is TGCGCCAGCAGCTTGGGGGTGAATGAGCAGTTCTTC. Variable domain in full (rest from reference TRBV5-1 and TRBJ2-1): KAGVTQTPRYLIKTRGQQVTLSCSPISGHRSVSWYQQTPGQGLQFLFEYFSETQRNKGNFPGRFSGRQFSNSRSEMNVSTLELGDSALYLCASSLGVNEQFFGPGTRLTVL.

This clonotype was seen only a few times. This chain uses TRBV6-1 with TRBJ1-1; D is perhaps TRBD1 (6 bases). This CDR3 is built from 14 residues. CDR1 and CDR2 from the germline V gene are MNHNS and SASEGT. V lost 5 bases and J lost 4, with 14 bases in between. CDR3 DNA: TGTGCCAGCAGTAGTACAGGGATGGGCACTGAAGCTTTCTTT. It is translated as CASSSTGMGTEAFF.

This clonotype was observed once. The chain has TRBV19 and TRBJ1-2; 8 bases match TRBD1. V trimming: 4 bases; J trimming: 5 bases; junction bases outside the gene matches: 6. Germline V gene data show CDR1 as LNHDA and CDR2 as SQIVND (reference sequence). This CDR3 has 14 residues. CDR3 loop: CASSNPGGLYGYTF. In nucleotides, the CDR3 is TGTGCCAGTAGTAATCCAGGGGGCCTATATGGCTACACCTTC.

Many counts were recorded for this clonotype. The CDR3 region is CASSYLNTEAFF. The CDR3 DNA reads TGTGCCAGCAGTTACCTGAACACTGAAGCTTTCTTT. The V gene is TRBV2, the J gene TRBJ1-1, with unresolved D. V was trimmed by 5 bases and J by 0 bases, leaving 4 bases between them. CDR1 SNHLY and CDR2 FYNNEI come from the germline V gene. CDR3 size: 12 residues.

The rearrangement links TRBV6-2 or TRBV6-3 to TRBJ2-7, with unresolved D. Germline V gene data show CDR1 as MNHEY and CDR2 as SVGEGT. This CDR3 spans 16 amino acids. Trimming took off 2 bases at V and 4 bases at J, with 18 bases between the two ends. The CDR3: CASSYVSRQRTYEQYF. The CDR3 bases are TGTGCCAGCAGTTACGTATCTCGCCAGCGTACTTACGAGCAGTACTTC.

This clonotype was observed a few times. The chain uses TRBV6-1 and TRBJ1-6; TRBD1 agrees at 8 bases. The CDR3 runs to 15 residues. The germline V gene encodes CDR1 MNHNS and CDR2 SASEGT. V lost 7 bases, J lost 11 bases, and 13 bases stayed unmatched. CDR3 sequence: CASITGTGGKAPLHF. The CDR3, as DNA: TGTGCCAGCATTACGGGGACAGGTGGCAAGGCACCCCTCCACTTT.

This clonotype was counted between two and nine times. V gene TRBV20-1 combines with J gene TRBJ2-1; the D gene is possibly TRBD2 (6 bases). The CDR3 length is 14 residues. Per germline, CDR1 DFQATT and CDR2 SNEGSKA (reference sequence). The ends were cut back, 3 bases at V and 3 bases at J, with 12 bases in the middle. Here the CDR3 DNA reads TGCAGTGCTAGCGGAACGGGGGACTACAATGAGCAGTTCTTC. Its translation is CSASGTGDYNEQFF.

The chain joins TRBV12-5 to TRBJ1-5; D unclear. The V end lost 3 bases, the J end lost 8 bases, and 5 bases lay between the germline ends. The CDR3 loop spans 11 amino acids. Germline V lookup: CDR1 LGHNT, CDR2 FRNRAP. CDR3 in DNA: TGTGCTAGTGGTTTCAGCGAGCCCCAGCATTTT. Protein sequence: CASGFSEPQHF.

This clonotype was detected only a few times. A much larger clone differs by one base, so this may be a read error. This chain uses TRBV2 with TRBJ1-3; unclear D gene. The CDR3 covers 14 residues. The germline gives CDR1 SNHLY, CDR2 FYNNEI. The CDR3 here is CASLPENSGNTVYF. The CDR3 bases are TGTGCCAGCTTACCAGAGAACTCTGGAAACACCGTATATTTT. The full variable domain, rest sourced from reference TRBV2 and TRBJ1-3, is EPEVTQTPSHQVTQMGQEVILRCVPISNHLYFYWYRQILGQKVEFLVSFYNNEISEKSEIFDDQFSVERPDGSNFTLKIRSTKLEDSAMYFCASLPENSGNTVYFGEGSWLTVV.

This clonotype appeared a few times. The genes are TRBV2 and TRBJ1-5; 7 positions agree with TRBD1. CDR3 length: 15 residues. Germline values: CDR1 SNHLY, CDR2 FYNNEI. V lost 6 bases, J lost 6 bases, and 11 bases stayed unmatched. The CDR3 spells CASSQDLGGGQPQHF. The CDR3 coding sequence is TGTGCCAGCAGCCAAGATTTAGGGGGCGGTCAGCCCCAGCATTTT.

This clonotype occurred many times. This chain joins TRBV20-1 and TRBJ2-7; D is perhaps TRBD2 (5 bases). V was shortened by 1 base and J by 6 bases, with 13 bases between the two germline ends. This CDR3 contains 13 residues. CDR1 and CDR2 from the germline V gene are DFQATT and SNEGSKA (reference sequence). Here the CDR3 reads CSARAGRVPEQYF. CDR3 nucleotide sequence: TGCAGTGCTAGAGCTGGGAGAGTCCCCGAGCAGTACTTC.

This clonotype was seen many times. The chain links TRBV20-1 to TRBJ2-7; weak D call: TRBD2 (5 bases). V lost 4 bases and J 3 bases, leaving 16 bases between the germline ends. From germline, CDR1 is DFQATT and CDR2 SNEGSKA (reference sequence). The CDR3 totals 14 residues. CDR3: CSAKQTVSGYEQYF. The CDR3 DNA reads as TGCAGTGCTAAACAGACGGTGAGCGGCTACGAGCAGTACTTC.

Points on this clonotype: A much larger clonotype is one base distant, so this may be a read error. In DNA, the CDR3 is TGTGCCAGCAGCCGTCCCGGGACAGGGTTCAATGAGCAGTTCTTC. It yields the protein CASSRPGTGFNEQFF. The chain links TRBV25-1 to TRBJ2-1; 9 nucleotides line up with TRBD1. Germline loops: CDR1 MGHDK, CDR2 SYGVNS. With 6 bases clipped from V and 6 bases from J, the junction kept 9 bases outside the gene matches. This CDR3 contains 15 residues.

This clonotype was counted many times. The chain carries TRBV7-2 and TRBJ2-3; D unresolved. The CDR3 extends over 12 amino acids. Germline CDR1 SGHTA, CDR2 FQGNSA. Trimming cost V 2 bases and J 5 bases, with 5 bases left between them. The CDR3 loop is CASSLWQDTQYF. The CDR3 nucleotides read TGTGCCAGCAGCTTATGGCAAGATACGCAGTATTTT.

V usage is TRBV28 and J usage is TRBJ1-2; TRBD1 might be the D (5 bases). Per germline, CDR1 MDHEN and CDR2 SYDVKM. The CDR3 is 15 amino acids. Trimming pared 5 bases from V and 5 bases from J, leaving 18 bases between. Written as DNA, the CDR3 is TGTGCCAGCAGTGCATACCTCGGGACGGAGTATGGCTACACCTTC. The encoded protein is CASSAYLGTEYGYTF.

The chain couples TRBV11-2 to TRBJ2-1; 9 bases fit TRBD1. J was trimmed by 5 bases and V by 5 bases; bases with no gene match: 7. Germline V gene data show CDR1 as SGHAT and CDR2 as FQNNGV. The CDR3 has 15 residues. CDR3 protein: CASSRLDRGDNEQFF. The DNA for the CDR3 is TGTGCCAGCAGCCGATTAGACAGGGGGGACAATGAGCAGTTCTTC.

The chain is built from TRBV15 and TRBJ1-3; D call uncertain. Germline CDR1 reads LNHNV; CDR2 reads YYDKDF (reference sequence). The CDR3 totals 15 residues. The V gene lost 8 bases and the J gene lost 0 bases, with 14 bases spanning the gap. The CDR3 DNA reads TGTGCCACCCATTCCAGCCATAACTCTGGAAACACCATATATTTT. This translates into CATHSSHNSGNTIYF. The entire variable domain, with the rest obtained from reference TRBV15 and TRBJ1-3, is as follows: DAMVIQNPRYQVTQFGKPVTLSCSQTLNHNVMYWYQQKSSQAPKLLFHYYDKDFNNEADTPDNFQSRRPNTSFCFLDIRSPGLGDTAMYLCATHSSHNSGNTIYFGEGSWLTVV.

This clonotype occurred many times. The rearrangement joins TRBV2 to TRBJ2-7, with D perhaps TRBD1 or TRBD2 (6 bases each). The V gene lost 7 bases and the J gene lost 2 bases, with 12 bases spanning the gap. The CDR3 consists of 13 residues. CDR1 SNHLY and CDR2 FYNNEI come from the germline V gene. Here the CDR3 DNA reads TGTGCCAGCACTGGAGGGGGAGCCTACGAGCAGTACTTC. Protein sequence: CASTGGGAYEQYF.

The J gene is TRBJ2-5, the V gene TRBV3-1; possible D gene TRBD2, 6 bases. There are 13 residues in the CDR3. Trimming pared 0 bases from V and 4 bases from J, leaving 6 bases between. Germline CDR1 is LGHDT and CDR2 is YNNKEL (reference sequence). CDR3 protein: CASSQEGGETQYF. CDR3 nucleotides: TGTGCCAGCAGCCAAGAGGGGGGAGAGACCCAGTACTTC.

This clonotype was counted many times. J is TRBJ1-2 and V is TRBV2; D gene uncertain. CDR1 is SNHLY, CDR2 FYNNEI, per germline. This CDR3 is 14 amino acids long. V shed 5 bases and J shed 1 base, with 11 bases lying between them. The CDR3 protein is CASSRPPDNYGYTF. The CDR3 nucleotides read TGTGCCAGCAGTCGGCCACCGGATAACTATGGCTACACCTTC. Full variable domain (missing parts from reference TRBV2 and TRBJ1-2): EPEVTQTPSHQVTQMGQEVILRCVPISNHLYFYWYRQILGQKVEFLVSFYNNEISEKSEIFDDQFSVERPDGSNFTLKIRSTKLEDSAMYFCASSRPPDNYGYTFGSGTRLTVV.

This sequence joins TRBV7-3 and TRBJ2-1; 11 bases are a match to TRBD2. After removal of 1 base from V and 4 bases from J, the junction contained 3 bases not matched to a gene. The V gene's germline CDR1 is SGHTA and CDR2 FQGTGA. The CDR3 is made up of 16 amino acids. In DNA, the CDR3 is TGTGCCAGCAGCTTAAGACTAGCGGGACTTTACAATGAGCAGTTCTTC. Amino acid sequence: CASSLRLAGLYNEQFF.

This clonotype showed up just a few times. This may be a read error: a much more frequent sequence differs by one nucleotide. The chain employs TRBV9 and TRBJ1-2; TRBD1 might be the D (6 bases). This CDR3 has 12 residues. The germline V gene encodes CDR1 SGDLS and CDR2 YYNGEE. The CDR3 bases are TGTGCCAGCAGCGCCACAGGGCCTGGCAACACCTTC. This codes for CASSATGPGNTF.